Below are 14 T cell receptor beta chains sequenced from a single sample in a study of blood T cell repertoires in COVID-19. Only in-frame clones appear in the TCRdb table, and some are missing; sequencing was by immunoSEQ multiplex PCR. The sample holds over 140,000 clones; around 81% are singletons and the top ten take 3.5% to 4.5%. The sample comprised peripheral blood. Receptor source: a woman aged 55-70 years with acute or convalescent COVID-19.

The J gene is TRBJ1-6, the V gene TRBV30, with D possibly being TRBD1 (6 bases). Trimming stripped 4 bases from V and 13 bases from J, with 14 bases between. The germline CDR1 and CDR2 sequences are GTSNPN and SVGIG (reference sequence). The CDR3 sequence is 12 residues long. The CDR3 DNA reads TGTGCCTGGACACGGAGCCAGGGGCCCCTCCACTTT. Residues: CAWTRSQGPLHF. The entire variable domain, with the rest obtained from reference TRBV30 and TRBJ1-6, is as follows: SQTIHQWPATLVQPVGSPLSLECTVEGTSNPNLYWYRQAAGRGLQLLFYSVGIGQISSEVPQNLSASRPQDRQFILSSKKLLLSDSGFYLCAWTRSQGPLHFGNGTRLTVT.

The V call is TRBV7-3, the J call TRBJ2-3; 7 nucleotides line up with TRBD2. The CDR3 length is 14 residues. Germline CDR1 is SGHTA and CDR2 is FQGTGA. Germline trimming cut 2 bases from V and 6 bases from J; bases unmatched to any gene: 5. DNA of the CDR3: TGTGCCAGCAGCTTAGGGGGGGTCCAGGATACGCAGTATTTT. It is translated as CASSLGGVQDTQYF.

The rearrangement joins TRBV5-1 to TRBJ2-2, with D possibly TRBD1 on 6 matching bases. Trimming removed 6 bases at V and 5 bases at J, with 20 bases between. The germline gives CDR1 SGHRS, CDR2 YFSETQ. This CDR3 spans 16 amino acids. CDR3 region: CASNQQGSARTGELFF. As DNA, the CDR3 is TGCGCCAGCAACCAACAGGGCTCAGCGAGGACCGGGGAGCTGTTTTTT.

J is TRBJ2-5 and V is TRBV6-1; D gene unclear. Germline values: CDR1 MNHNS, CDR2 SASEGT. V gave up 2 bases and J gave up 5 bases, with 15 bases separating them. CDR3 length equals 15 residues. The CDR3 nucleotides read TGTGCCAGCAGTGAATTTTTACGCTCGGTGGAGACCCAGTACTTC. This gives the protein CASSEFLRSVETQYF.

This clone was detected only once. The chain has TRBV2 and TRBJ1-5, with 7 bases fitting TRBD1. This CDR3 region has 14 residues. Germline CDR1 and CDR2: SNHLY and FYNNEI. The trim removed 3 bases at V and 2 bases at J, leaving 1 base unmatched. The CDR3 protein is CASSEGTGNQPQHF. In DNA, the CDR3 is TGTGCCAGCAGTGAGGGGACAGGCAATCAGCCCCAGCATTTT.

The chain recombines TRBV28 with TRBJ2-7, with D maybe TRBD1 (5 bases). CDR3 length equals 13 residues. Germline V gene sequence: CDR1 MDHEN, CDR2 SYDVKM. Between the trimmed V and J ends, which lost 5 bases and 4 bases, there was a span of 12 bases. CDR3 coding DNA: TGTGCCAGCAGTCCAGGGATTACGTACGAGCAGTACTTC. This encodes CASSPGITYEQYF. Full variable domain (missing parts from reference TRBV28 and TRBJ2-7): DVKVTQSSRYLVKRTGEKVFLECVQDMDHENMFWYRQDPGLGLRLIYFSYDVKMKEKGDIPEGYSVSREKKERFSLILESASTNQTSMYLCASSPGITYEQYFGPGTRLTVT.

V and J are TRBV7-3 and TRBJ2-3, with D perhaps TRBD1 (5 bases). Germline CDR1 SGHTA, CDR2 FQGTGA. Trimming stripped 1 base from V and 9 bases from J, with 8 bases between. There are 12 residues in the CDR3. CDR3 region: CASSLNQGTQYF. Here the CDR3 DNA reads TGTGCCAGCAGCTTAAACCAGGGAACGCAGTATTTT.

This chain connects TRBV27 to TRBJ1-6; the D is unclear. V lost 3 bases, J lost 7 bases, and 10 bases lay in between. Looked up from germline, CDR1 is MNHEY and CDR2 is SMNVEV (reference sequence). This CDR3 contains 14 residues. This CDR3 is CASSFPEANSPLHF. The CDR3 DNA is TGTGCCAGCAGTTTCCCCGAGGCGAATTCACCCCTCCACTTT.

This clone was found once. The chain carries TRBV5-6 and TRBJ2-7, with a possible D match to TRBD2 (6 bases). Trimming left V 4 bases short and J 2 bases short, with 19 bases between. The germline gives CDR1 SGHDT, CDR2 YYEEEE. The CDR3 is 16 amino acids. As DNA, the CDR3 is TGTGCCAGCAGCCCCCCCGGCTGGAGGGGACCCTACGAGCAGTACTTC. Translation: CASSPPGWRGPYEQYF.

This clone was recorded a few times. This chain links TRBV18 with TRBJ2-3; unclear D gene. Germline CDR1 KGHSH, CDR2 LQKENI. CDR3 length: 13 residues. Trimming pared 2 bases from V and 6 bases from J, leaving 9 bases between. In nucleotides, the CDR3 is TGTGCCAGCTCACCAAGACTCCCCGATACGCAGTATTTT. It yields the protein CASSPRLPDTQYF.

This clone came up a few times. This chain joins TRBV12-3 or TRBV12-4 and TRBJ1-5, with D unclear. The V end was cut by 5 bases, the J end by 7 bases, with 9 bases between. This CDR3 contains 12 residues. DNA for the CDR3: TGTGCCAGCAGTGGGAGTAGCCAGCCCCAGCATTTT. The encoded protein is CASSGSSQPQHF.

The gene calls are TRBV27 and TRBJ1-5, with TRBD1 matching 8 bases. Trimming cost V 8 bases and J 9 bases; bases outside gene matches: 6. Germline V CDR1 and CDR2: MNHEY, SMNVEV (reference sequence). The CDR3 has 12 amino acids. This chain's CDR3 is CASGDRSGPQHF. The CDR3 DNA sequence: TGTGCCAGCGGGGACAGGTCTGGGCCCCAGCATTTT.

The chain carries TRBV30 and TRBJ2-7; a possible D gene is TRBD2 (6 bases). This CDR3 contains 13 residues. The germline V and J ends were trimmed by 4 bases and 3 bases, with 13 bases remaining between them. Germline CDR1 is GTSNPN and CDR2 is SVGIG (reference sequence). The CDR3 loop reads CAWIPGGRYEQYF. The CDR3 DNA sequence: TGTGCCTGGATCCCCGGGGGACGCTACGAGCAGTACTTC.

The V and J genes are TRBV7-8 and TRBJ2-7; D possibly corresponds to TRBD1 (5 bases). CDR3 size: 14 residues. Germline loops: CDR1 SGHVS, CDR2 FQNEAQ. V was shortened by 2 bases and J by 0 bases, with 8 bases between the two germline ends. As DNA, the CDR3 is TGTGCCAGCAGCTTACAGGGCGTCTCCTACGAGCAGTACTTC. Its translation is CASSLQGVSYEQYF.